This T cell receptor beta chain was sequenced during a study of T cell responses to AZD1222 COVID-19 vaccine. The ends lost 4 bases at V and 6 bases at J; junction bases unmatched: 11. CDR3 length: 16 amino acids. CDR1 is SEHNR and CDR2 is FQNEAQ in the germline V gene (reference sequence). Sequencing used immunoSEQ multiplex PCR; TCRdb keeps in-frame clones, though not all of them. Of roughly 160,000 clones in the sample, 90% to 95% are singletons; the top ten hold roughly 1%. Specimen: peripheral blood, collected on day 0 of AZD1222 vaccination. The receptor was derived from an adult in good health. The genes are TRBV7-9 and TRBJ2-1; 8 bases are a match to TRBD1. CDR3 coding DNA: TGTGCCAGCAGCTCAGATGACAGGGGCCCCTTCAATGAGCAGTTCTTC. It translates to CASSSDDRGPFNEQFF.